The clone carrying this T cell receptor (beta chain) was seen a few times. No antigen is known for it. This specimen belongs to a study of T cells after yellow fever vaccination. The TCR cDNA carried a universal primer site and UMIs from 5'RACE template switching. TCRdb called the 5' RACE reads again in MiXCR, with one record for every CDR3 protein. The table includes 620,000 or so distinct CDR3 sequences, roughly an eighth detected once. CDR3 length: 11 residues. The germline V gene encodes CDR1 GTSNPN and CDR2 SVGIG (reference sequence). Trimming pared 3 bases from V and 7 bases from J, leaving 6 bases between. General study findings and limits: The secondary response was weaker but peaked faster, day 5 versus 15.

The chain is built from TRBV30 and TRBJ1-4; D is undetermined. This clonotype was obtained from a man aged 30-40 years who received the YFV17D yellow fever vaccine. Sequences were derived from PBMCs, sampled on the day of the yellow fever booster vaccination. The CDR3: CAWSETEKLFF. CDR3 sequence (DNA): TGTGCCTGGAGCGAGACTGAAAAACTGTTTTTT. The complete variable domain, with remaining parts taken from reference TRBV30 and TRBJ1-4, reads SQTIHQWPATLVQPVGSPLSLECTVEGTSNPNLYWYRQAAGRGLQLLFYSVGIGQISSEVPQNLSASRPQDRQFILSSKKLLLSDSGFYLCAWSETEKLFFGSGTQLSVL.